This is a list of T cell receptor beta chains from one sample in a study of T cell responses to AZD1222 COVID-19 vaccine. Measured with immunoSEQ multiplex PCR; TCRdb has only the in-frame clones, and not every one. Of about 82,000 clones listed, roughly 90% were seen once; the top ten hold about 5.2%. Sequenced here: peripheral blood, sampled on day 0 of AZD1222 vaccination. The receptors stem from an adult in good health. CDR3s include the opening cysteine and the closing phenylalanine or tryptophan. The D gene is left open where the match is weak. For some rows the clone size is stated as once, few or many, or as a class when expanded; others skip it.

clone size,V gene,J gene,D gene,CDR3 protein,CDR3 DNA
.,TRBV7-2,TRBJ2-1,TRBD2,CASSWGSGGKYNEQFF,TGTGCCAGCAGCTGGGGCAGCGGGGGGAAATACAATGAGCAGTTCTTC
once,TRBV27,TRBJ2-1,TRBD2,CATIGFGGAWDEQFF,TGTGCCACCATAGGATTCGGGGGGGCCTGGGATGAGCAGTTCTTC
.,TRBV7-2,TRBJ1-6,TRBD1,CASRLNMAGQGASPLHF,TGTGCCAGCAGATTAAACATGGCGGGACAGGGTGCTTCACCCCTCCACTTT
.,TRBV5-5,TRBJ2-6,TRBD1,CASSSLRDRGPSGANVLTF,TGTGCCAGCAGCAGCCTCCGGGACAGGGGTCCCTCTGGGGCCAACGTCCTGACTTTC
.,TRBV5-1,TRBJ1-1,.,CASSLLGAMNTEAFF,TGCGCCAGCAGCTTGCTAGGGGCGATGAACACTGAAGCTTTCTTT
.,TRBV28,TRBJ1-2,.,CASSLEGGYGYTF,TGTGCCAGCAGTTTAGAGGGAGGTTATGGCTACACCTTC
.,TRBV27,TRBJ2-3,.,CASRQGHNTDTQYF,TGTGCCAGCAGACAAGGACATAACACAGATACGCAGTATTTT
.,TRBV5-6,TRBJ2-7,TRBD2,CASSLLAGGRKQYF,TGTGCCAGCAGCTTACTAGCGGGGGGGCGTAAGCAGTACTTC
.,TRBV28,TRBJ2-3,.,CASSLQRGSTDTQYF,TGTGCCAGCAGTTTGCAACGGGGGAGCACAGATACGCAGTATTTT
.,TRBV10-3,TRBJ2-7,TRBD1,CAVGRDRIYEQYF,TGTGCCGTCGGCCGGGACAGGATCTACGAGCAGTACTTC
.,TRBV6-2/TRBV6-3,TRBJ1-5,TRBD1,CASSSQGTNQPQHF,TGTGCCAGCAGTTCACAGGGGACTAATCAGCCCCAGCATTTT
.,TRBV2,TRBJ1-6,TRBD1,CATSTGGYNSPLHF,TGTGCCACCTCGACAGGGGGCTATAATTCACCCCTCCACTTT
.,TRBV9,TRBJ2-7,TRBD2,CASSAGGVLSSYEQYF,TGTGCCAGCAGCGCCGGGGGGGTCCTCTCTAGCTACGAGCAGTACTTC
.,TRBV6-5,TRBJ2-5,TRBD2,CASSYNGGAGETQYF,TGTGCCAGCAGTTACAACGGGGGGGCCGGGGAGACCCAGTACTTC
few,TRBV4-1,TRBJ1-1,.,CASSQEVGAPEAFF,TGCGCCAGCAGCCAAGAGGTAGGGGCCCCTGAAGCTTTCTTT
.,TRBV18,TRBJ1-6,TRBD1,CASSPPDRGNSPLHF,TGTGCCAGCTCACCACCCGACAGGGGTAATTCACCCCTCCACTTT
.,TRBV28,TRBJ2-7,.,CASSLMGRLANF,TGTGCCAGCAGTTTAATGGGGCGTCTAGCCAACTTC
.,TRBV2,TRBJ1-1,.,CARNSPTDTEAFF,TGTGCCAGAAATTCCCCGACGGACACTGAAGCTTTCTTT